A single sample is the source of the 29 T cell receptor beta chains below, sequenced in a study of OX40 agonist ivuxolimab in advanced cancers. TCRdb's table, derived via immunoSEQ multiplex PCR, lists solely in-frame clones and lacks some. The table records roughly 50,000 clones, around 80% of them present only once. The sequencing used CD4+ or CD8+ T cells sorted from blood, collected in a trial of the OX40 agonist ivuxolimab. Receptor source: an adult with an advanced solid tumor such as melanoma, head and neck, liver or kidney cancer.

This clone was seen only a few times. CDR3 bases: TGCGCCAGCAGCCTTGTTGGACTGAGCACAGATACGCAGTATTTT. This translates into CASSLVGLSTDTQYF. The chain joins TRBV4-3 to TRBJ2-3, with D possibly being TRBD2 (5 bases). Germline V lookup: CDR1 LGHNA, CDR2 YSLEER. The CDR3 has 15 residues. Trimming took off 4 bases at V and 0 bases at J, with 11 bases between the two ends.

J is TRBJ2-1 and V is TRBV18; D is tentatively TRBD1 or TRBD2 (6 bases each). CDR3 length equals 12 residues. V lost 6 bases and J 15 bases, leaving 18 bases between the germline ends. Germline V CDR1 and CDR2: KGHSH, LQKENI. This chain's CDR3 is CASSDRGDPPFF. The CDR3 DNA follows: TGTGCCAGCTCGGATAGGGGGGACCCGCCGTTCTTC.

The CDR3 region has the DNA TGCGCCAGCAGCCGAGGGACAGGGCTAAGTTCACCCCTCCACTTT. Translated: CASSRGTGLSSPLHF. V gene TRBV4-1 combines with J gene TRBJ1-6; 9 bases fit TRBD1. Looked up from germline, CDR1 is MGHRA and CDR2 is YSYEKL. V lost 4 bases to trimming and J lost 9 bases; unmatched junction nucleotides: 7. The CDR3 totals 15 residues.

This chain uses TRBV4-3 with TRBJ1-3; D possibly corresponds to TRBD1 (6 bases). In germline, CDR1 is LGHNA, CDR2 YSLEER. V was cut by 4 bases and J by 4 bases, with 20 bases left in between. There are 17 residues in the CDR3. The CDR3, as DNA: TGCGCCAGCAGCCTTCTACCAACACAGGGAGGAGGAAACACCATATATTTT. This encodes CASSLLPTQGGGNTIYF.

V gene TRBV10-3 combines with J gene TRBJ1-1, with 8 nucleotides matching TRBD1. Germline V gene sequence: CDR1 ENHRY, CDR2 SYGVKD. This CDR3 has 19 residues. Trimming took 3 bases from V and 4 from J; bases not matched to a gene: 19. This chain's CDR3 is CAISETSRGRVGQSTEAFF. The CDR3 bases are TGTGCCATCAGTGAAACGAGCAGGGGGCGAGTTGGACAGAGCACTGAAGCTTTCTTT.

The chain couples TRBV27 to TRBJ1-2; 7 bases fit TRBD1. From germline, CDR1 is MNHEY and CDR2 SMNVEV (reference sequence). V trimming: 5 bases; J trimming: 4 bases; junction bases outside the gene matches: 10. The CDR3 has 15 residues. The DNA of the CDR3 is TGTGCCAGCAGTCCATCAGGGGGGCTCACCTATGGCTACACCTTC. As protein: CASSPSGGLTYGYTF.

This rearrangement joins TRBV6-5 to TRBJ1-4; D is unresolved. This CDR3 region has 15 residues. Germline values: CDR1 MNHEY, CDR2 SVGAGI. With 2 bases removed from V and 8 bases from J, the gap between germline ends came to 15 bases. The CDR3 region has the DNA TGTGCCAGCAGTTACGTACCTCAGTCCCGGGAAAAACTGTTTTTT. Protein: CASSYVPQSREKLFF.

The chain joins TRBV14 to TRBJ1-1, with TRBD1 matching 7 bases. CDR3 size: 16 residues. Unmatched junction bases numbered 9, after V lost 0 bases and J lost 5 bases. CDR1 is SGHDN, CDR2 FVKESK, per germline. CDR3 in amino acids: CASSQDFRTGDTEAFF. CDR3 DNA sequence: TGTGCCAGCAGCCAAGATTTTCGGACAGGCGATACTGAAGCTTTCTTT.

The chain links TRBV7-8 to TRBJ1-1; D gene ambiguous. Germline values: CDR1 SGHVS, CDR2 FQNEAQ. The V and J ends lost 6 bases and 1 base respectively, with 12 bases between them. The CDR3 covers 14 residues. The CDR3 region has the DNA TGTGCCAGCAGGGGCCGGCTGGCGAACACTGAAGCTTTCTTT. Translating it yields CASRGRLANTEAFF. The complete variable domain, with remaining parts taken from reference TRBV7-8 and TRBJ1-1, reads GAGVSQSPRYKVAKRGQDVALRCDPISGHVSLFWYQQALGQGPEFLTYFQNEAQLDKSGLPSDRFFAERPEGSVSTLKIQRTQQEDSAVYLCASRGRLANTEAFFGQGTRLTVV.

The rearrangement joins TRBV11-2 to TRBJ2-1; D assignment may be TRBD1 or TRBD2 (6 bases each). V shed 6 bases and J shed 2 bases, with 14 bases lying between them. This CDR3 contains 15 residues. Germline assignment: CDR1 SGHAT and CDR2 FQNNGV. For the CDR3, the DNA is TGTGCCAGCAGACGAATACGGGGGCCCTACAATGAGCAGTTCTTC. Its protein is CASRRIRGPYNEQFF.

The chain combines TRBV29-1 with TRBJ2-3, with 8 nucleotides matching TRBD2. The junction had 11 bases not matched to a gene; V was cut back by 5 bases and J by 10 bases. The V gene's germline CDR1 is SQVTM and CDR2 ANQGSEA. The CDR3 runs to 13 residues. The CDR3, as DNA: TGCAGCGTTCGTCGCGGGGGGTCTCTAGCGCAGTATTTT. Protein product: CSVRRGGSLAQYF.

The J gene is TRBJ2-1, the V gene TRBV7-6, with a weak D call TRBD2 (7 bases). The CDR3 has 15 residues. V lost 5 bases to trimming and J lost 5 bases, with 16 bases between them. Germline V gives CDR1 SGHVS, CDR2 FNYEAQ. CDR3 amino acids: CASSISGEGDNEQFF. The CDR3 nucleotides are TGTGCCAGCAGCATATCGGGGGAGGGGGACAATGAGCAGTTCTTC.

The V and J genes are TRBV2 and TRBJ1-6; no definite D call. The CDR3 is 18 amino acids. Germline CDR1 reads SNHLY; CDR2 reads FYNNEI. V was clipped by 6 bases and J by 0 bases, with 18 bases between them. The CDR3 DNA reads TGTGCCAGCAGCCCCTTCCCGATGAGGAGCTCCTATAATTCACCCCTCCACTTT. This sequence encodes CASSPFPMRSSYNSPLHF.

The V gene is TRBV2, the J gene TRBJ2-2, with D unresolved. V lost 4 bases to trimming and J lost 1 base, with 10 bases between them. This CDR3 is 15 amino acids long. The V gene's germline CDR1 is SNHLY and CDR2 FYNNEI. CDR3 sequence: CASSVARLNTGELFF. CDR3 bases: TGTGCCAGCAGTGTTGCCAGGCTGAACACCGGGGAGCTGTTTTTT.

This chain joins TRBV9 and TRBJ2-3; D may be TRBD1 (7 bases). The V gene lost 4 bases and the J gene lost 3 bases, with 15 bases spanning the gap. Germline lookup yields CDR1 SGDLS and CDR2 YYNGEE. This CDR3 is 15 amino acids long. CDR3 sequence: CASSSRQGGTDTQYF. The DNA of the CDR3 is TGTGCCAGCAGCTCGAGACAGGGAGGAACAGATACGCAGTATTTT.

This clone was seen just once. The chain links TRBV19 to TRBJ2-5; D is unclear. The germline V gene encodes CDR1 LNHDA and CDR2 SQIVND (reference sequence). This CDR3 contains 13 residues. Trimming stripped 2 bases from V and 1 base from J, with 5 bases between. The CDR3 loop is CASSIRGQETQYF. DNA for the CDR3: TGTGCCAGTAGTATACGTGGCCAAGAGACCCAGTACTTC.

This chain connects TRBV19 to TRBJ1-5, with D perhaps TRBD1 (5 bases). Deletions cut 1 base from V and 6 bases from J, with 10 bases between. Germline assignment: CDR1 LNHDA and CDR2 SQIVND (reference sequence). This CDR3 comprises 14 residues. CDR3 bases: TGTGCCAGTAGTATAGGAGGGACTCGTCAGCCCCAGCATTTT. Amino acid sequence: CASSIGGTRQPQHF.

J is TRBJ2-5 and V is TRBV18; TRBD2 matches at 11 bases. After removal of 2 bases from V and 6 bases from J, the junction contained 11 bases not matched to a gene. From germline, CDR1 is KGHSH and CDR2 LQKENI. This CDR3 has 17 amino acids. The CDR3 DNA sequence: TGTGCCAGCTCACCAGTGACTAGCGGGGCCGGGGGAAAGACCCAGTACTTC. It specifies CASSPVTSGAGGKTQYF.

As concerns this clone: Distinct nucleotide sequences in the sample also encode this CDR3. The gene calls are TRBV7-2 and TRBJ1-5; D is uncertain. This CDR3 spans 14 amino acids. Germline V gene lookup returns CDR1 SGHTA and CDR2 FQGNSA. V was trimmed by 1 base and J by 6 bases, leaving 10 bases between them. The CDR3 reads CASSLVRQPQPQHF. CDR3 sequence (DNA): TGTGCCAGCAGCTTAGTACGGCAGCCTCAGCCCCAGCATTTT.

This clone was seen a handful of times. The chain carries TRBV19 and TRBJ2-2; 16 bases align to TRBD2. CDR1 is LNHDA and CDR2 is SQIVND in the germline V gene (reference sequence). With V trimmed by 7 bases and J by 2 bases, 10 bases remained unmatched. The CDR3 loop spans 19 amino acids. The CDR3 region is CASIMAGLAGGQNTGELFF. The CDR3 DNA sequence: TGTGCCAGTATAATGGCGGGACTAGCGGGAGGGCAAAACACCGGGGAGCTGTTTTTT.

The chain employs TRBV6-1 and TRBJ1-5, with D possibly TRBD1 on 6 matching bases. Between the trimmed V and J ends, which lost 5 bases and 0 bases, there was a span of 11 bases. Germline V lookup: CDR1 MNHNS, CDR2 SASEGT. CDR3 length equals 15 residues. The CDR3 sequence: CASSLTGHSNQPQHF. The CDR3 nucleotides read TGTGCCAGCAGTCTGACAGGCCATAGCAATCAGCCCCAGCATTTT.

This rearrangement joins TRBV7-7 to TRBJ1-5, with D maybe TRBD1 (5 bases). Trimming removed 1 base from V and 8 bases from J, with 21 bases in between. Germline V gives CDR1 SSHAT, CDR2 FNYEAQ (reference sequence). This CDR3 is 17 amino acids long. This chain's CDR3 is CASSLVPGAQGKKPQHF. For the CDR3, the DNA is TGTGCCAGCAGCTTAGTACCCGGGGCCCAGGGAAAAAAGCCCCAGCATTTT.

This chain joins TRBV5-1 and TRBJ2-5; TRBD2 is a possible D gene (7 bases). The CDR3 extends over 16 amino acids. Germline V gene lookup returns CDR1 SGHRS and CDR2 YFSETQ. V was trimmed by 2 bases and J by 2 bases, leaving 16 bases between them. The CDR3 DNA reads TGCGCCAGCAGCTTTGTCGCGGGGGCCCGACAAGAGACCCAGTACTTC. It yields the protein CASSFVAGARQETQYF.

The J gene is TRBJ2-7, the V gene TRBV11-2, with 7 bases aligning to TRBD1. Germline CDR1 SGHAT, CDR2 FQNNGV. The CDR3 runs 14 residues. With V trimmed by 5 bases and J by 3 bases, 7 bases remained unmatched. In DNA, the CDR3 is TGTGCCAGCAGCAGCCCCAGGGGGAGCTACGAGCAGTACTTC. Encoded protein: CASSSPRGSYEQYF.

This chain joins TRBV18 and TRBJ2-5; D remains ambiguous. This CDR3 is built from 12 residues. Germline V gene sequence: CDR1 KGHSH, CDR2 LQKENI. V was cut by 3 bases and J by 6 bases, with 8 bases left in between. CDR3 in amino acids: CASSPMEQTQYF. The CDR3 bases are TGTGCCAGCTCACCCATGGAGCAGACCCAGTACTTC.

The rearrangement uses TRBV7-7 and TRBJ2-3; D not certain. V shed 5 bases and J shed 6 bases, with 21 bases lying between them. The CDR3 has 16 residues. Looked up from germline, CDR1 is SSHAT and CDR2 is FNYEAQ (reference sequence). CDR3 sequence: CASSPTRSGAGDTQYF. In DNA form, the CDR3 reads TGTGCCAGCAGCCCAACCCGCTCGGGTGCAGGCGATACGCAGTATTTT.

The J gene is TRBJ2-1, the V gene TRBV4-2; perhaps TRBD1 as D (6 bases). With 1 base removed from V and 7 bases from J, the gap between germline ends came to 11 bases. The CDR3 extends over 14 amino acids. The germline CDR1 and CDR2 sequences are LGHNA and YNFKEQ. For the CDR3, the DNA is TGTGCCAGCAGCCAAGCCAGGGGTGGGAATGAGCAGTTCTTC. Translation gives CASSQARGGNEQFF.

This chain links TRBV5-1 with TRBJ2-5, with 8 bases aligning to TRBD1. Germline CDR1 and CDR2: SGHRS and YFSETQ. This CDR3 comprises 16 residues. After removal of 3 bases from V and 4 bases from J, the junction contained 11 bases not matched to a gene. CDR3 DNA sequence: TGCGCCAGCAGCTCCGCACAACAGGGGGTGGGAGAGACCCAGTACTTC. Translation gives CASSSAQQGVGETQYF.

The chain recombines TRBV19 with TRBJ2-7; D remains unclear. V lost 0 bases to trimming and J lost 3 bases, with 6 bases between them. The CDR3 covers 13 residues. The germline V gene has CDR1 LNHDA and CDR2 SQIVND (reference sequence). The CDR3: CASSIEPLYEQYF. The CDR3 nucleotides are TGTGCCAGTAGTATAGAACCCCTCTACGAGCAGTACTTC.